A selection of T cell receptor beta chains follows, all from one sample in a study of shared clonotypes between healthy human individuals. Generated by immunoSEQ multiplex PCR, the TCRdb table keeps only in-frame clones and is missing some. The sample shows millions of clones, roughly 96% of them seen only once. The sequenced material came from naive CD4+ T cells sorted from blood. All receptors derive from a man between 18 and 29 years old in good health. CDR3s include the opening cysteine and the closing phenylalanine or tryptophan. Each record gives: D gene, V gene, J gene, clone size, CDR3 DNA, CDR3 protein. The D gene is left open where the match is weak. Size tells how often a clone was seen (once, few, many) or the class of an expanded clone, and some rows leave it out.

-	TRBV18	TRBJ2-7	-	TGTGCCAGCTCACCACCTGACATTGCCGAGCAGTACTTC	CASSPPDIAEQYF
-	TRBV30	TRBJ1-1	once	TGTGCCTGGAGTGTACTCGGGACCACTGAAGCTTTCTTT	CAWSVLGTTEAFF
TRBD1	TRBV30	TRBJ1-2	once	TGTGCCTGGAGTGGACAGGGAGCCGGCTACACCTTC	CAWSGQGAGYTF
TRBD1	TRBV6-1	TRBJ1-1	-	TGTGCCGGATCCAGGGGGCGGAACACTGAAGCTTTCTTT	CAGSRGRNTEAFF
-	TRBV10-3	TRBJ1-3	once	TGCGCGGTGGGGGTAAGCTCTGGAAACACCATATATTTT	CAVGVSSGNTIYF
-	TRBV6-5	TRBJ1-1	-	TGTGCCAGCAGGCCGTTGAGATCCACTGAAGCTTTCTTT	CASRPLRSTEAFF
-	TRBV11-2	TRBJ1-1	-	TGTGCCAGCACCCTATCCCAGGGGCTGAACACTGAAGCTTTCTTT	CASTLSQGLNTEAFF
-	TRBV27	TRBJ2-7	-	TGTGCCAGCCGGGACAGCCACGGGGGCGAGCAGTACTTC	CASRDSHGGEQYF
-	TRBV5-4	TRBJ2-2	-	TGTGCCAGCAGCTTGGCGGGGTACACCGGGGAGCTGTTTTTT	CASSLAGYTGELFF
TRBD2	TRBV9	TRBJ2-5	once	TGTGCCAGCAGCCCCCACTCAGCGGGAGGTCTAGAGACCCAGTACTTC	CASSPHSAGGLETQYF
TRBD1	TRBV28	TRBJ1-1	-	TGTGCCATCACGACAGGGAAGGCAGCTTTCTTT	CAITTGKAAFF
TRBD1	TRBV2	TRBJ1-1	-	TGTGCCAGCAGGGTCCTACAGGGGGCGAACACTGAAGCTTTCTTT	CASRVLQGANTEAFF
-	TRBV21-1	TRBJ2-3	once	TGTGCCAGCAGCCCCATAGGCCGTGGGTCCGGGACAGATACGCAGTATTTT	CASSPIGRGSGTDTQYF
-	TRBV5-4	TRBJ1-6	once	TGTGCCAGCAGCCCCAGTGGGGGCCGGAACTCCTATAATTCACCCCTCCACTTT	CASSPSGGRNSYNSPLHF
TRBD2	TRBV27	TRBJ2-1	-	TGTGCCAGCAGTTTACCCCTAGCGGGGAACAATGAGCAGTTCTTC	CASSLPLAGNNEQFF
TRBD1	TRBV30	TRBJ1-5	many	TGTGCCTGGAGTGGGGACAGTAATCAGCCCCAGCATTTT	CAWSGDSNQPQHF
-	TRBV5-1	TRBJ2-5	once	TGCGCCAGCAGCTTGCTTCAGGGGCCGGAGACCCAGTACTTC	CASSLLQGPETQYF
TRBD1	TRBV9	TRBJ2-1	-	TGTGCCAGCAGCGTAGAAGGGGGCGCAATAGTCAGTGAGCAGTTCTTC	CASSVEGGAIVSEQFF
TRBD1	TRBV7-2	TRBJ1-1	-	TGTGCCAGCAGCACTCGGCAGGGGGACACTGAAGCTTTCTTT	CASSTRQGDTEAFF
-	TRBV5-4	TRBJ2-3	once	TGTGCCAGCAGCCCCGGTAGCACAGATACGCAGTATTTT	CASSPGSTDTQYF